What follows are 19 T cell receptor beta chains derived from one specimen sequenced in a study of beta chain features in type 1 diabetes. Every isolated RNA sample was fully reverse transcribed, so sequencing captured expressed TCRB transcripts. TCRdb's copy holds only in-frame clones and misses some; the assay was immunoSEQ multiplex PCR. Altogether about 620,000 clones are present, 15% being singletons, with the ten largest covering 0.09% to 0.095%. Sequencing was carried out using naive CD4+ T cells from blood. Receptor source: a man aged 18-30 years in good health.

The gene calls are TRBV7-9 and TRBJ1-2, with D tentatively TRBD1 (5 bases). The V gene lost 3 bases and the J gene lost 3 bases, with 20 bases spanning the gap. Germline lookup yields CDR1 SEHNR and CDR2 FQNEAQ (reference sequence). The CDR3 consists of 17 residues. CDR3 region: CASSFRKGPGRDYGYTF. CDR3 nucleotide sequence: TGTGCCAGCAGCTTCCGGAAGGGCCCAGGGCGTGACTATGGCTACACCTTC.

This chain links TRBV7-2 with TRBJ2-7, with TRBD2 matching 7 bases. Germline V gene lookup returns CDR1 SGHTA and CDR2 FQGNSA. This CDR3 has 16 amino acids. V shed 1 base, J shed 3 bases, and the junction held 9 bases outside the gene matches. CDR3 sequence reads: CASSLVGAGVHYEQYF. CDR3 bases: TGTGCCAGCAGCTTAGTAGGGGCGGGAGTCCACTACGAGCAGTACTTC.

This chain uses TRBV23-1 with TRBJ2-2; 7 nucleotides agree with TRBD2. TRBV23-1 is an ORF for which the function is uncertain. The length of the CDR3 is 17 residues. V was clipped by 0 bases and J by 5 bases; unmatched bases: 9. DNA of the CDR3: TGCGCCAGCAGTCAATCGAGTTCGAGGGAGGGGACCGGGGAGCTGTTTTTT. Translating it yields CASSQSSSREGTGELFF.

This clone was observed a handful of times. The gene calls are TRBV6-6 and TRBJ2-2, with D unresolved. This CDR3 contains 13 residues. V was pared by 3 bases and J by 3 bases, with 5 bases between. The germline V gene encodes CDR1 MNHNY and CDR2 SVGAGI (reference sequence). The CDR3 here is CASSYEYTGELFF. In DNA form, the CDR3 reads TGTGCCAGCAGTTATGAATACACCGGGGAGCTGTTTTTT.

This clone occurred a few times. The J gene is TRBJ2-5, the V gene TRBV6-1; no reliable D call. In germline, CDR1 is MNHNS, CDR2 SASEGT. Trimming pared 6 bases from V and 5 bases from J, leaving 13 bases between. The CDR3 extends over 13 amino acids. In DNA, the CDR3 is TGTGCCAGCAGGGCTGGGATGCAGGAGACCCAGTACTTC. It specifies CASRAGMQETQYF.

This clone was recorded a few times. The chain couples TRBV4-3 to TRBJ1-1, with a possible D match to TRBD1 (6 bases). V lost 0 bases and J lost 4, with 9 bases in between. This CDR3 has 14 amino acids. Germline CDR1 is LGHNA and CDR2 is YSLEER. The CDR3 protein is CASSQDGRGTEAFF. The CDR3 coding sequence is TGCGCCAGCAGCCAAGATGGCAGGGGCACTGAAGCTTTCTTT.

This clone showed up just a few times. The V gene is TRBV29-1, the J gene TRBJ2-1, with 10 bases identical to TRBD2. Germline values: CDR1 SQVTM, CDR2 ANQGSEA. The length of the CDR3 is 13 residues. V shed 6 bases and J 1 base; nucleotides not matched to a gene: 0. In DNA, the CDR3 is TGCAGCGTACTAGCGGGATCCTACAATGAGCAGTTCTTC. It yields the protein CSVLAGSYNEQFF.

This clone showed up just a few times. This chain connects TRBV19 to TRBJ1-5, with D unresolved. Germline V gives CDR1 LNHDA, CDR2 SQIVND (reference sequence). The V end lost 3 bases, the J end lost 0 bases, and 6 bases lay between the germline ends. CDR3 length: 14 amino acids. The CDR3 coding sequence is TGTGCCAGTAGTATGAGCGGTAGCAATCAGCCCCAGCATTTT. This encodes CASSMSGSNQPQHF.

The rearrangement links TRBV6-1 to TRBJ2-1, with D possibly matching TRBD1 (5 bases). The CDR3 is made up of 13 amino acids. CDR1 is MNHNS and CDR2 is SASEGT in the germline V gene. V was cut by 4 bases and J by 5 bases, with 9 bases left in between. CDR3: CASSGTPNNEQFF. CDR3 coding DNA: TGTGCCAGCAGTGGGACACCCAACAATGAGCAGTTCTTC.

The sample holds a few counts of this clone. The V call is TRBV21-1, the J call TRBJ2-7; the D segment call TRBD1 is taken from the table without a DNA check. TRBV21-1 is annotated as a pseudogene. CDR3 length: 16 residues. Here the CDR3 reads CASSGSGGTGADEQYF. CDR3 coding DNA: TGTGCCAGCAGCGGTTCCGGCGGGACAGGGGCAGACGAGCAGTACTTC.

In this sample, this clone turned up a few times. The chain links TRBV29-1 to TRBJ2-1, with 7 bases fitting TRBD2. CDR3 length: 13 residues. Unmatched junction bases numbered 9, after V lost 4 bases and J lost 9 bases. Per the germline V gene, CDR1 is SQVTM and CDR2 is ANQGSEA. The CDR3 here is CSVGGGIEGEQFF. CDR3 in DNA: TGCAGCGTTGGGGGGGGAATAGAAGGTGAGCAGTTCTTC.

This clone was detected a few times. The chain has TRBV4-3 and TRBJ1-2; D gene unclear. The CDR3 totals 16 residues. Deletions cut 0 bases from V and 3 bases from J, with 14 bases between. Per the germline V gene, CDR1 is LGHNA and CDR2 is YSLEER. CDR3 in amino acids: CASSQDSQSLYYGYTF. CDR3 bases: TGCGCCAGCAGCCAAGACAGCCAGAGCCTTTACTATGGCTACACCTTC.

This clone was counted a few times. The CDR3 region is CASSASDRVYGYTF. CDR3 coding DNA: TGTGCCAGCAGCGCATCAGACAGGGTCTATGGCTACACCTTC. The rearrangement links TRBV9 to TRBJ1-2, with 7 bases lining up with TRBD1. The V and J ends lost 3 bases and 4 bases, in that order; junction bases with no gene match: 6. The CDR3 extends over 14 amino acids. Germline V gene data show CDR1 as SGDLS and CDR2 as YYNGEE.

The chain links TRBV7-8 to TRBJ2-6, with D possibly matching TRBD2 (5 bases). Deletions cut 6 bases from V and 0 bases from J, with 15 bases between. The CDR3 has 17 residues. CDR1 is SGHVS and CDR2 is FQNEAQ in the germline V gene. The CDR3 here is CASRSPRGYSGANVLTF. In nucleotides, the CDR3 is TGTGCCAGCAGATCCCCCCGGGGATACTCTGGGGCCAACGTCCTGACTTTC.

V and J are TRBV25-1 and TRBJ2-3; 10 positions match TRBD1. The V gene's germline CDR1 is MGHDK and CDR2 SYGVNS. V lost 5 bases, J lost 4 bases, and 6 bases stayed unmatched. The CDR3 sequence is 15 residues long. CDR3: CASSTDRGVADTQYF. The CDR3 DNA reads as TGTGCCAGCAGTACGGACAGGGGGGTCGCAGATACGCAGTATTTT.

The CDR3 spells CASSQKLAGGPRTDTQYF. For the CDR3, the DNA is TGTGCCAGCAGCCAAAAACTAGCGGGGGGGCCACGCACAGATACGCAGTATTTT. This chain connects TRBV4-2 to TRBJ2-3; TRBD2 aligns across 13 bases. This CDR3 has 18 amino acids. Germline lookup yields CDR1 LGHNA and CDR2 YNFKEQ. The trim removed 2 bases at V and 1 base at J, leaving 6 bases unmatched.

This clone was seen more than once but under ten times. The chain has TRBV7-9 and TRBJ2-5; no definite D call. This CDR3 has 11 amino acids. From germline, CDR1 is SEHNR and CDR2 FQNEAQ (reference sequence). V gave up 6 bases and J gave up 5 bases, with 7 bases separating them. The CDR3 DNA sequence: TGTGCCAGCAGTCTATCGGAGACCCAGTACTTC. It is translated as CASSLSETQYF.

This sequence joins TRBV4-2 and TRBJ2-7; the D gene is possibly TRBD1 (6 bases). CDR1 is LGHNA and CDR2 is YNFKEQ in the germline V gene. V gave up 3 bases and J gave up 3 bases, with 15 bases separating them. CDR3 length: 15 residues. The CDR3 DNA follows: TGTGCCAGCAGCCAGTCAGGGGTTCTCCTCTACGAGCAGTACTTC. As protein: CASSQSGVLLYEQYF.

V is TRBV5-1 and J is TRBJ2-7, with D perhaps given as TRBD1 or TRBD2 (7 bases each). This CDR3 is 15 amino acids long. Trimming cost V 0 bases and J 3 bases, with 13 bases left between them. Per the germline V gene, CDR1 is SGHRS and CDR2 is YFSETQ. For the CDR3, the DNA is TGCGCCAGCAGCTTGGGACAGGGAGGGAGCTACGAGCAGTACTTC. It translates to CASSLGQGGSYEQYF.